The next 18 T cell receptor beta chains were all read from a single sample in a study of T-cell reconstitution after alpha-beta-depleted transplantation in children. The authors prepared the TCRbeta library with unique molecular identifiers. MiXCR, applied by TCRdb to the PCR reads, yields one record per CDR3 protein. Here the sample spans about 400,000 distinct CDR3 sequences, about 14% being singletons. This specimen was PBMCs, taken from the stem cell graft. These receptors came from a human donor who donated a stem cell graft to a child with Fanconi anemia.

The chain carries TRBV9 and TRBJ2-1, with D perhaps matching TRBD1 (7 bases). The CDR3 loop spans 15 amino acids. Germline loops: CDR1 SGDLS, CDR2 YYNGEE. Trimming removed 0 bases at V and 4 bases at J, with 11 bases between. The CDR3 region is CASSVEAGGYNEQFF. CDR3 DNA: TGTGCCAGCAGCGTAGAGGCAGGGGGGTACAATGAGCAGTTCTTC.

This clonotype came up a few times. The chain uses TRBV7-9 and TRBJ2-3; no definite D call. CDR1 and CDR2 (germline): SEHNR, FQNEAQ (reference sequence). The CDR3 has 13 residues. Trimming took 3 bases from V and 0 from J, leaving 4 bases between them. The CDR3 here is CASSFPSTDTQYF. The CDR3 DNA reads TGTGCCAGCAGCTTCCCCAGCACAGATACGCAGTATTTT.

With regard to this clonotype: This may come from a read error, since a much larger clone is one base off. V usage is TRBV6-2 or TRBV6-3 and J usage is TRBJ1-5; D is ambiguous. The CDR3 covers 17 residues. Looked up from germline, CDR1 is MNHEY and CDR2 is SVGEGT. CDR3 in DNA: TGTGCCAGCAGTTACTCGAGTAGCAGTGCCCTCAATCAGCCCCACCATTTT. Translation gives CASSYSSSSALNQPHHF.

J is TRBJ1-5 and V is TRBV27; D perhaps matches TRBD1 (5 bases). The germline V gene has CDR1 MNHEY and CDR2 SMNVEV (reference sequence). This CDR3 spans 13 amino acids. V was cut by 2 bases and J by 6 bases, with 8 bases left in between. The CDR3 here is CASSLQGGQPQHF. The CDR3 coding sequence is TGTGCCAGCAGTTTACAGGGAGGTCAGCCCCAGCATTTT.

The chain uses TRBV7-2 and TRBJ2-3; D is unclear. This CDR3 region has 13 residues. Germline loops: CDR1 SGHTA, CDR2 FQGNSA. Trimming cost V 5 bases and J 7 bases, with 13 bases left between them. In DNA, the CDR3 is TGTGCCAGCAGCCCTCTCACAGACTATACGCAGTATTTT. Protein sequence: CASSPLTDYTQYF.

The chain joins TRBV5-1 to TRBJ2-7, with 7 bases identical to TRBD1. The germline CDR1 and CDR2 sequences are SGHRS and YFSETQ. The V segment lost 0 bases and the J segment 2 bases; nucleotides outside the gene matches: 11. This CDR3 is 17 amino acids long. The CDR3 spells CASSLAGQDTFTYEQYF. The CDR3 DNA follows: TGCGCCAGCAGCTTGGCCGGACAGGACACCTTTACCTACGAGCAGTACTTC.

This chain uses TRBV20-1 with TRBJ2-1; D is perhaps TRBD1 or TRBD2 (5 bases each). V was clipped by 5 bases and J by 12 bases, with 20 bases between them. The CDR3 is 13 residues long. Germline-derived CDR1 and CDR2 are DFQATT and SNEGSKA (reference sequence). The CDR3: CSAPEPGPLTQFF. DNA of the CDR3: TGCAGTGCTCCAGAGCCGGGACCCCTTACGCAGTTCTTC.

The V call is TRBV24-1, the J call TRBJ2-3; tentatively, D is TRBD2 (6 bases). The germline V and J ends were trimmed by 1 base and 6 bases, with 7 bases remaining between them. The CDR3 is 13 residues long. The germline V gene encodes CDR1 KGHDR and CDR2 SFDVKD. The CDR3, as DNA: TGTGCCACCAGTGATTTTCTAGCGGATACGCAGTATTTT. Translation: CATSDFLADTQYF.

This clonotype was recorded many times. CDR3 in amino acids: CASSLAGGWTVGTDTQYF. The DNA for the CDR3 is TGTGCCAGCAGCTTAGCGGGAGGATGGACAGTAGGCACAGATACGCAGTATTTT. The chain combines TRBV11-1 with TRBJ2-3; D is possibly TRBD1 or TRBD2 (6 bases each). This CDR3 has 18 amino acids. The germline V gene encodes CDR1 SGHAT and CDR2 FQDESV (reference sequence). V was trimmed by 0 bases and J by 1 base, leaving 17 bases between them.

The chain couples TRBV12-3 or TRBV12-4 to TRBJ1-4; no clear D. The V gene lost 8 bases and the J gene lost 5 bases, with 12 bases spanning the gap. The CDR3 runs 13 residues. The CDR3, as DNA: TGTGCCAGCGCCCGGGCCCTGAATGAAAAACTGTTTTTT. It translates to CASARALNEKLFF.

This clonotype has more than one count but fewer than ten. The CDR3 sequence: CASSFQTSGPPNEQFF. For the CDR3, the DNA is TGCGCCAGCAGCTTTCAGACTTCCGGGCCGCCCAATGAGCAGTTCTTC. The chain links TRBV5-1 to TRBJ2-1; D call uncertain. The V and J ends lost 2 bases and 6 bases respectively, with 18 bases between them. The CDR3 sequence is 16 residues long. Germline V CDR1 and CDR2: SGHRS, YFSETQ.

Only a few counts were recorded for this clonotype. The genes are TRBV12-3 or TRBV12-4 and TRBJ1-4, with D possibly matching TRBD1 (5 bases). The CDR3 has 13 amino acids. V was pared by 8 bases and J by 5 bases, with 12 bases between. The chain's CDR3 is CASGDPGNEKLFF. CDR3 in DNA: TGTGCCAGCGGGGACCCTGGAAATGAAAAACTGTTTTTT.

In its sample, this clonotype was seen a few times. The junction shows a germline mismatch at one end, possibly a read error. V and J are TRBV6-5 and TRBJ1-4; tentative D call: TRBD1 (6 bases). The length of the CDR3 is 17 residues. Germline V gene data show CDR1 as MNHEY and CDR2 as SVGAGI. CDR3 sequence: CASSYSMIGGYDEKLFF. In DNA, the CDR3 is TGTGCCAGCAGTTACTCGATGATTGGGGGCTATGATGAGAAACTGTTTTTT.

The gene calls are TRBV20-1 and TRBJ2-2; 15 bases line up with TRBD2. CDR3 size: 19 residues. The V gene's germline CDR1 is DFQATT and CDR2 SNEGSKA (reference sequence). V was clipped by 3 bases and J by 0 bases; unmatched bases: 8. For the CDR3, the DNA is TGCAGTGCTAGGGACGGACTAGCGGGGGGGTTCGCGAACACCGGGGAGCTGTTTTTT. Translating it yields CSARDGLAGGFANTGELFF.

This clonotype was seen repeatedly, ten times or more. The V and J genes are TRBV12-3 or TRBV12-4 and TRBJ1-1; the match to TRBD1 covers 8 bases. V was pared by 1 base and J by 14 bases, with 3 bases of the junction left unmatched. There are 11 residues in the CDR3. For the CDR3, the DNA is TGTGCCAGCAGTTTAGGGACAGGGTCCTTCTTT. It codes for CASSLGTGSFF.

The chain uses TRBV19 and TRBJ2-2, with 8 bases fitting TRBD1. The germline gives CDR1 LNHDA, CDR2 SQIVND (reference sequence). This CDR3 spans 16 amino acids. V dropped 5 bases and J dropped 5; count of bases not matched to a gene: 10. CDR3 nucleotides: TGTGCCAGTAGTTCCGCCAGGACAGGGAATACCGGGGAGCTGTTTTTT. Translated, it gives CASSSARTGNTGELFF. Full variable domain (missing parts from reference TRBV19 and TRBJ2-2): DGGITQSPKYLFRKEGQNVTLSCEQNLNHDAMYWYRQDPGQGLRLIYYSQIVNDFQKGDIAEGYSVSREKKESFPLTVTSAQKNPTAFYLCASSSARTGNTGELFFGEGSRLTVL.

In this sample, this clonotype turned up a few times. The rearrangement links TRBV6-5 to TRBJ1-1; unclear D gene. From germline, CDR1 is MNHEY and CDR2 SVGAGI. The CDR3 extends over 15 amino acids. V shed 4 bases and J shed 0 bases, with 12 bases lying between them. The CDR3: CASSWGTGVNTEAFF. CDR3 DNA: TGTGCCAGCAGTTGGGGAACCGGGGTGAACACTGAAGCTTTCTTT.

This clonotype has just a few counts. V is TRBV4-1 and J is TRBJ2-7; no clear D gene. Germline CDR1 and CDR2: MGHRA and YSYEKL. V was trimmed by 4 bases and J by 5 bases, leaving 15 bases between them. CDR3 length equals 14 residues. The CDR3 is CASSLSDGVDEQYF. DNA of the CDR3: TGCGCCAGCAGCCTCTCCGACGGCGTGGACGAGCAGTACTTC.